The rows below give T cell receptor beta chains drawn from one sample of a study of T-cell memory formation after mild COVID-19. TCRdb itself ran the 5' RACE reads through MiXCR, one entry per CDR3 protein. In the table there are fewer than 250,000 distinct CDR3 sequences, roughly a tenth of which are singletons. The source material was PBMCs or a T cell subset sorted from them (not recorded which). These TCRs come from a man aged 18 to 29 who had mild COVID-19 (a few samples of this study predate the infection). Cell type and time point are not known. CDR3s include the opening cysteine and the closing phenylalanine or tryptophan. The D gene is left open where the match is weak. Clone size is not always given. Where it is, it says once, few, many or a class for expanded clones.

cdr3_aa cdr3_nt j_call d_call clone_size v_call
CASSIADTQYF TGTGCCAGCAGCATCGCAGATACGCAGTATTTT TRBJ2-3 - many TRBV5-4
CASSYYGGGETQYF TGTGCCAGCAGTTACTATGGGGGCGGAGAGACCCAGTACTTC TRBJ2-5 - few TRBV6-6
CAIQAGGTDTQYF TGTGCCATCCAAGCGGGGGGGACAGATACGCAGTATTTT TRBJ2-3 TRBD2 - TRBV10-3
CASSYQPLAKNIQYF TGTGCCAGCAGTTACCAGCCCTTAGCCAAAAACATTCAGTACTTC TRBJ2-4 - many TRBV7-2
CATREGSGDYNEQFF TGTGCCACCAGGGAAGGGTCGGGGGACTACAATGAGCAGTTCTTC TRBJ2-1 - few TRBV24-1
CSASLQGVTEAFF TGCAGTGCTAGCCTACAGGGCGTCACTGAAGCTTTCTTT TRBJ1-1 - few TRBV20-1
CASSWDSLSVGYTF TGTGCCAGCAGTTGGGACAGCCTCTCGGTGGGCTACACCTTC TRBJ1-2 TRBD1 - TRBV27
CASSTTSGLQETQYF TGTGCCAGCAGTACCACTAGCGGACTCCAAGAGACCCAGTACTTC TRBJ2-5 TRBD2 - TRBV2
CASSYQGAQPQHF TGTGCCAGCAGTTACCAGGGTGCTCAGCCCCAGCATTTT TRBJ1-5 - few TRBV6-5
CASTPGGQPQHF TGTGCCAGCACCCCCGGAGGTCAGCCCCAGCATTTT TRBJ1-5 - - TRBV6-6
CASSKGGAFYEQYF TGTGCCAGTAGTAAGGGGGGGGCGTTCTACGAGCAGTACTTC TRBJ2-7 - many TRBV19
CASSLEGLAYSQSQYF TGTGCCAGCAGCTTAGAGGGACTAGCGTATTCTCAGTCCCAGTACTTC TRBJ2-5 TRBD2 - TRBV7-2
CASSALGAQYEQFF TGTGCCAGCAGCGCCCTTGGGGCGCAGTATGAGCAGTTCTTC TRBJ2-1 - many TRBV2
CASSYSGAGSGNTIYF TGTGCCAGCAGTTACTCGGGAGCGGGCTCTGGAAACACCATATATTTT TRBJ1-3 - - TRBV6-5
CASSLDSGRVNTEAFF TGCGCCAGCAGCTTGGATTCGGGCAGGGTGAACACTGAAGCTTTCTTT TRBJ1-1 - few TRBV5-1
CSVAVLNEKLFF TGCAGCGTTGCCGTTCTGAATGAAAAACTGTTTTTT TRBJ1-4 - few TRBV29-1
CASSPWDRSKNIQYF TGTGCCAGCAGCCCCTGGGACAGATCCAAAAACATTCAGTACTTC TRBJ2-4 TRBD1 - TRBV7-9
CSVAQNLPGTSETQYF TGCAGCGTTGCGCAGAACCTCCCGGGGACGTCGGAGACCCAGTACTTC TRBJ2-5 - - TRBV29-1